These 18 T cell receptor beta chains share one sample of origin, sequenced in a study of T cells expressing NK-cell markers. TCRdb reanalyzed the 5' RACE reads and collapses them to one entry per CDR3 protein, without DNA. There are some 600,000 distinct CDR3 sequences in the sample, with under 4.5% held by the top ten. The sequenced sample consisted of blood T cells: a sorted CD56 or NKG2C T cell subset, CD4+ or CD8+ T cells, or bulk PBMC T cells (not recorded which). The source is a man aged 18 to 29 in good health.

V usage is TRBV10-2 and J usage is TRBJ2-1; TCRdb reports TRBD1, a call that lacks DNA to check it against. CDR1 and CDR2 (germline): WSHSY, SAAADI. The CDR3 sequence is 13 residues long. CDR3 in amino acids: CASSEGRGLEQFF.

The chain couples TRBV6-1 to TRBJ2-2; the D call from TCRdb, TRBD1, cannot be confirmed without DNA. Germline V gene sequence: CDR1 MNHNS, CDR2 SASEGT. The CDR3 has 15 amino acids. This CDR3 reads CASRRAGGIGGELFF.

The chain uses TRBV20-1 and TRBJ2-3; TCRdb's D gene call, TRBD1, goes unchecked for lack of DNA. The CDR3 has 15 amino acids. Germline V gives CDR1 DFQATT, CDR2 SNEGSKA (reference sequence). The CDR3: CSASPGGIPSDTQYF.

The chain links TRBV7-6 to TRBJ2-5. The CDR3 runs to 15 residues. The V gene's germline CDR1 is SGHVS and CDR2 FNYEAQ. The CDR3 sequence is CASVLAGGYQETQYF.

This chain uses TRBV7-2 with TRBJ1-6; TCRdb picks TRBD1, but there is no DNA to check that call. Looked up from germline, CDR1 is SGHTA and CDR2 is FQGNSA. The CDR3 is 14 residues long. The CDR3 reads CASSLLGDNSPLHF.

The chain joins TRBV5-1 to TRBJ2-1; without DNA, the TCRdb call of TRBD1 cannot be checked. The CDR3 consists of 16 residues. Germline CDR1 SGHRS, CDR2 YFSETQ. CDR3 protein: CASSLSTGITYNEQFF.

The rearrangement joins TRBV5-1 to TRBJ2-5; TCRdb lists TRBD1, though no DNA is available to test this call. Per germline, CDR1 SGHRS and CDR2 YFSETQ. The CDR3 is 13 amino acids. The CDR3 loop is CASSLGTGETQYF.

The V gene is TRBV10-3, the J gene TRBJ2-7; the D call from TCRdb, TRBD1, cannot be confirmed without DNA. The CDR3 has 14 amino acids. CDR1 and CDR2 from the germline V gene are ENHRY and SYGVKD. The CDR3 region is CAISAFEGGREQYF.

The rearrangement joins TRBV11-2 to TRBJ2-5; TCRdb lists TRBD2, though no DNA is available to test this call. Germline lookup yields CDR1 SGHAT and CDR2 FQNNGV. The CDR3 is 17 amino acids. The CDR3 region is CASSLYVTSGIGETQYF. The entire variable domain, with the rest obtained from reference TRBV11-2 and TRBJ2-5, is as follows: EAGVAQSPRYKIIEKRQSVAFWCNPISGHATLYWYQQILGQGPKLLIQFQNNGVVDDSQLPKDRFSAERLKGVDSTLKIQPAKLEDSAVYLCASSLYVTSGIGETQYFGPGTRLLVL.

The genes are TRBV20-1 and TRBJ2-5; the TCRdb D gene call, TRBD1, has no DNA to confirm it. The CDR3 consists of 14 residues. Germline loops: CDR1 DFQATT, CDR2 SNEGSKA (reference sequence). The CDR3 is CSARGGTAKETQYF.

V is TRBV10-3 and J is TRBJ2-3; absent DNA, TCRdb's TRBD2 call cannot be checked. The germline V gene has CDR1 ENHRY and CDR2 SYGVKD. The CDR3 sequence is 16 residues long. The CDR3 reads CAISRTSGSKTDTQYF.

This chain links TRBV4-1 with TRBJ2-3. This CDR3 spans 14 amino acids. Germline V gene sequence: CDR1 MGHRA, CDR2 YSYEKL. The chain's CDR3 is CASSRGLLGDTQYF.

This chain joins TRBV7-2 and TRBJ1-2. CDR1 is SGHTA and CDR2 is FQGNSA in the germline V gene. The CDR3 is made up of 13 amino acids. The CDR3 sequence is CASSLQTSYGYTF.

The chain links TRBV12-3 or TRBV12-4 to TRBJ1-6; absent DNA, TCRdb's TRBD1 call cannot be checked. This CDR3 has 13 residues. This CDR3 is CASSDRGSSPLHF.

The chain couples TRBV27 to TRBJ1-5; TCRdb names TRBD1, which stays unverified in the absence of DNA. The CDR3 contains 15 residues. CDR1 is MNHEY and CDR2 is SMNVEV in the germline V gene (reference sequence). CDR3 in amino acids: CASSFKSGLNQPQHF.

The chain joins TRBV5-1 to TRBJ2-5; the D call from TCRdb, TRBD2, cannot be confirmed without DNA. Germline V CDR1 and CDR2: SGHRS, YFSETQ. The CDR3 is 19 amino acids. Here the CDR3 reads CASSLDPGLAGADQETQYF.

The V and J genes are TRBV28 and TRBJ2-7; there is no DNA to check the TCRdb D call of TRBD1. The germline gives CDR1 MDHEN, CDR2 SYDVKM. CDR3 length: 13 residues. The CDR3 loop reads CASSRQGPHSEYF.

The chain recombines TRBV29-1 with TRBJ2-1; TCRdb reports TRBD2, a call that lacks DNA to check it against. The CDR3 covers 17 residues. Germline V lookup: CDR1 SQVTM, CDR2 ANQGSEA. CDR3 protein: CSVEGRQGLVAGVEQFF.